This T cell receptor beta chain was documented in a study of blood T cell repertoires in COVID-19. TCRdb's copy holds only in-frame clones and misses some; the assay was immunoSEQ multiplex PCR. This table has some 28,000 clones, around 90% appearing once. This receptor was taken from a human donor in a cohort sampled during active COVID-19. The sample consisted of peripheral blood.

CDR3: CAGPGTDTDTQYF. In DNA form, the CDR3 reads TGTGCCGGGCCGGGGACAGACACAGATACGCAGTATTTT. The chain employs TRBV2 and TRBJ2-3; 7 bases map to TRBD1. The germline V gene has CDR1 SNHLY and CDR2 FYNNEI. The ends lost 11 bases at V and 2 bases at J; junction bases unmatched: 7. There are 13 residues in the CDR3. Full variable domain (rest looked up from reference TRBV2 and TRBJ2-3): EPEVTQTPSHQVTQMGQEVILRCVPISNHLYFYWYRQILGQKVEFLVSFYNNEISEKSEIFDDQFSVERPDGSNFTLKIRSTKLEDSAMYFCAGPGTDTDTQYFGPGTRLTVL.